The clone carrying this TCR beta chain showed up just once. Its antigen is not known. The length of the CDR3 is 14 residues. The germline V gene encodes CDR1 SNHLY and CDR2 FYNNEI. The V and J ends lost 4 bases and 2 bases, in that order; junction bases with no gene match: 3. As the sequencing template, cDNA was produced by extracting RNA and reverse transcribing it. TCRdb keeps only in-frame clones here, not all; method: immunoSEQ multiplex PCR. The table includes around 210,000 clones, roughly 64% detected once. These data are taken from a study of CD8+ T cells in alopecia areata. Background on the study: Among treated patients, severity was scored by affected scalp area percentage.

Treatment here: oral pan-JAK inhibitor, 5-10 mg twice daily. Study conclusions and caveats: Since there was just one nonresponder, nobody can yet say how baseline CD8+ expansion ties to response.

The source is a human donor with alopecia areata. The chain joins TRBV2 to TRBJ2-5; 8 bases map to TRBD2. This specimen consisted of CD4+ T cells sorted from blood, obtained at week 4, from a patient treated with tofacitinib. CDR3 region: CASSVAGYQETQYF. CDR3 DNA sequence: TGTGCCAGCAGTGTAGCGGGGTATCAAGAGACCCAGTACTTC.